The clone carrying this T cell receptor beta chain showed up just once. The antigen remains undetermined. V shed 0 bases and J shed 10 bases, with 13 bases lying between them. Germline V gene sequence: CDR1 MNHNS, CDR2 SASEGT. The CDR3 length is 14 residues. This sample was included in a study of OX40 agonist ivuxolimab in advanced cancers. Study information: Patients with prior anti-PD-1, anti-PD-L1 or anti-CTLA-4 therapy were eligible; 40% had some. Whole-study results and caveats: Both CD4+ and CD8+ T cell populations in blood had undergone clonal expansion by week 6 at 0.1 to 3.0 mg/kg. Some of the nonresponding patients also showed low levels of normalized T-cell clonal expansion.

Some clones are missing from TCRdb's copy, which holds only in-frame ones; the method was immunoSEQ multiplex PCR. The table lists tens of thousands of clones, roughly 86% of them singletons. The sequenced sample was CD4+ or CD8+ T cells sorted from blood, obtained in a trial of the OX40 agonist ivuxolimab. The chain links TRBV6-1 to TRBJ1-5, with no clear D. The TCR sequence derives from an adult with an advanced solid tumor such as melanoma, head and neck, liver or kidney cancer. Here the CDR3 DNA reads TGTGCCAGCAGTGAAGCAGGGAGAGTAGTACCCCAGCATTTT. Its protein product is CASSEAGRVVPQHF.